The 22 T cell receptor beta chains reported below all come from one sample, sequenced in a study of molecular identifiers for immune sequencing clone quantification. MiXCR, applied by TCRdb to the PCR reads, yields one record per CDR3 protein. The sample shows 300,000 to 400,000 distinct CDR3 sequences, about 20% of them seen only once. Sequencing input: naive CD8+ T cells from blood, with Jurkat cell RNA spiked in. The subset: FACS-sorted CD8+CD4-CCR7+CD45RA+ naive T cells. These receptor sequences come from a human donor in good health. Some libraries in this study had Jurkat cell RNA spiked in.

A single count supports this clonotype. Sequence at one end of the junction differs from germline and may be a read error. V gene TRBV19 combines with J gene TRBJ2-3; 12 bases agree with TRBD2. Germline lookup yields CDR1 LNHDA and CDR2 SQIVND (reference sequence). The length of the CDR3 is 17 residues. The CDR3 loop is CASSTRTSGAFIDTQYF. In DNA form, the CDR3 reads TGTGCCAGCAGTACTCGGACTAGCGGGGCCTTCATAGATACGCAGTATTTT.

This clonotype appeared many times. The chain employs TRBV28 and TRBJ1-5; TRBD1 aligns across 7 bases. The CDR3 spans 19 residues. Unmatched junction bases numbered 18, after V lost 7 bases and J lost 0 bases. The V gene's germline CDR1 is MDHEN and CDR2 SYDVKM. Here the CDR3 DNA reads TGTGCCAGCACCCCCCCCCCTTACAGGGGCCCCTATAGCAATCAGCCCCAGCATTTT. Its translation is CASTPPPYRGPYSNQPQHF.

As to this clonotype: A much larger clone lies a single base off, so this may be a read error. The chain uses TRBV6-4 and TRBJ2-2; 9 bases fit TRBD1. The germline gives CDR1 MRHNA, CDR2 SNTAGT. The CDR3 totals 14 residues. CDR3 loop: CAGRQGVSTGELFF. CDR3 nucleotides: TGTGCCGGCAGACAGGGGGTCAGTACCGGGGAGCTGTTTTTT.

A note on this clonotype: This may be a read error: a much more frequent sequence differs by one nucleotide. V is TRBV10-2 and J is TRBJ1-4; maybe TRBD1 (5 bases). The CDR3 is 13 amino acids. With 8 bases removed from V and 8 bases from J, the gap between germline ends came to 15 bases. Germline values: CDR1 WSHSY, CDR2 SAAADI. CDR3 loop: CASGGREREKLFF. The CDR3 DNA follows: TGCGCCAGCGGAGGCAGGGAGAGGGAAAAACTGTTTTTT.

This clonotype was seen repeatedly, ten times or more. The CDR3: CASSYSLTGPVYEQYF. Written as DNA, the CDR3 is TGTGCCAGCAGTTACTCTTTAACCGGGCCGGTGTACGAGCAGTACTTC. This sequence joins TRBV6-5 and TRBJ2-7, with D hard to call. The V gene's germline CDR1 is MNHEY and CDR2 SVGAGI. Trimming removed 0 bases at V and 4 bases at J, with 16 bases between. The CDR3 is made up of 16 amino acids.

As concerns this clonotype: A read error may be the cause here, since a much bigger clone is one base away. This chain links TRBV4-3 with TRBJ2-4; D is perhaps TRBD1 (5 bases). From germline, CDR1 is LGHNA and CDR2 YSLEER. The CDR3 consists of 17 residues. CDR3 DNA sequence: TGCGTCAGCAGCCAAGGGGTTTCAGGCAGGGTTCGAAACATTCAGTACTTC. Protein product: CVSSQGVSGRVRNIQYF.

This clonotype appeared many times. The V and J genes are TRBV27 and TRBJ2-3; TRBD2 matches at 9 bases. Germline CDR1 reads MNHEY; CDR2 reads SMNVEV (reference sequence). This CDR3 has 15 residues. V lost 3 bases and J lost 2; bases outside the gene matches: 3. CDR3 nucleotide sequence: TGTGCCAGCAGTTTCTTAGCGGGGGTCACAGATACGCAGTATTTT. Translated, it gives CASSFLAGVTDTQYF.

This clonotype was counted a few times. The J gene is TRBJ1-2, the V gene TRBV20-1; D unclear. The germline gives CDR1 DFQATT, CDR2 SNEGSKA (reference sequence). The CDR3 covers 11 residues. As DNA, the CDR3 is TGCAGAGGAGGAGGGCCCTGTGGCTACACCTTC. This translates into CRGGGPCGYTF.

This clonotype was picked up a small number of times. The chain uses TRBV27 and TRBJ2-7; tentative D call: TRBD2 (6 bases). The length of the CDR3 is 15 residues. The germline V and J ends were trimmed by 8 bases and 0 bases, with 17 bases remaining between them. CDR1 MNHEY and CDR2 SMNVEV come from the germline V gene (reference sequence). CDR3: CASCSRSGPSYEQYF. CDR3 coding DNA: TGTGCCAGCTGCAGCCGGAGCGGGCCCTCCTACGAGCAGTACTTC.

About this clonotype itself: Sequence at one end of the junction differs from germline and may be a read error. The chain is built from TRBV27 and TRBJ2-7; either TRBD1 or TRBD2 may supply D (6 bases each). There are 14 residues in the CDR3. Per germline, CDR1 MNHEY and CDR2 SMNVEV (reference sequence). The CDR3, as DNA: TGTGCCAGCAGTTTTGGTCAGGGGAGGTACGAGCAGCACTTC. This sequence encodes CASSFGQGRYEQHF.

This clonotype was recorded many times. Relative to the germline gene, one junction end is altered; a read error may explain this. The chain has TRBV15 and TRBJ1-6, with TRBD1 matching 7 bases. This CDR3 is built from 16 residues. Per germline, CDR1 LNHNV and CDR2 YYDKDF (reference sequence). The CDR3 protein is CATSSDRRPGNSPLHF. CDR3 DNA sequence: TGTGCCACCAGTTCGGACAGGAGACCGGGCAATTCGCCCCTCCACTTT.

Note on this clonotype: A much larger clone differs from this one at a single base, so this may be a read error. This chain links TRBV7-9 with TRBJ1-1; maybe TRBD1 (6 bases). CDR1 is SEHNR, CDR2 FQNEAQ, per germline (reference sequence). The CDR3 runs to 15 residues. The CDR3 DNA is TGTGCCAGCAGCTTAATGGCTCAGGGGAACACTGAAGCTCTCTTT. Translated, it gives CASSLMAQGNTEALF.

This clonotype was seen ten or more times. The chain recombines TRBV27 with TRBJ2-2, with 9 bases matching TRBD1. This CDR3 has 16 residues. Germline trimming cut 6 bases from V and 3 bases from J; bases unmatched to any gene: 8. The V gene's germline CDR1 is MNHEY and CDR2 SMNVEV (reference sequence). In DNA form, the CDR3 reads TGTGCCAGCAGAACCACAGGGGGCAGGTACACCGGGGAGCTGTTTTTT. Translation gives CASRTTGGRYTGELFF.

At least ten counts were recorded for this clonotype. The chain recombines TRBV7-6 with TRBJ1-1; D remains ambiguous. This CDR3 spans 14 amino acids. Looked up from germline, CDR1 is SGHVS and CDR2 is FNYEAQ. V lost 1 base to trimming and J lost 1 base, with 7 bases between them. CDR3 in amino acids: CASSLDGSNTEAFF. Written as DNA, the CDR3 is TGTGCCAGCAGCTTAGACGGATCGAACACTGAAGCTTTCTTT.

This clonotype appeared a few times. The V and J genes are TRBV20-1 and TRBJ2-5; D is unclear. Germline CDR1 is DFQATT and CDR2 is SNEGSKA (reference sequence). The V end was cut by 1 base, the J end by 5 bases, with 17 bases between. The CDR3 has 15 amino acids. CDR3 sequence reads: CSARALSRSQETQYF. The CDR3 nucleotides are TGCAGTGCTAGAGCCCTCTCCCGATCACAGGAGACCCAGTACTTC.

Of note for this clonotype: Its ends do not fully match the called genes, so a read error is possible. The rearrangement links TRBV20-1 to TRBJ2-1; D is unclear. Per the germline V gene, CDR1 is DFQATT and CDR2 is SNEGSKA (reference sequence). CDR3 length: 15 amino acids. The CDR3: CSARQTGSSHNEQFF. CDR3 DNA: TGCAGTGCTAGACAGACTGGAAGCTCCCACAATGAGCAGTTCTTC.

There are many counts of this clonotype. The CDR3: CASSLHSYSLEAQHF. CDR3 coding DNA: TGTGCCAGCAGTTTACACAGCTACAGTTTAGAGGCCCAGCATTTT. The chain combines TRBV28 with TRBJ1-5; D is unresolved. V lost 2 bases to trimming and J lost 11 bases, with 19 bases between them. The CDR3 length is 15 residues. CDR1 and CDR2 (germline): MDHEN, SYDVKM.

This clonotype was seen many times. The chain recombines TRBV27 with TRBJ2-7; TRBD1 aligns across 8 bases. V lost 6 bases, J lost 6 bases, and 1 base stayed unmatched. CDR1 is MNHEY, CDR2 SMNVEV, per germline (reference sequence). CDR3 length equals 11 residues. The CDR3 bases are TGTGCCAGCAGCACAGGGGGCGAGCAGTACTTC. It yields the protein CASSTGGEQYF.

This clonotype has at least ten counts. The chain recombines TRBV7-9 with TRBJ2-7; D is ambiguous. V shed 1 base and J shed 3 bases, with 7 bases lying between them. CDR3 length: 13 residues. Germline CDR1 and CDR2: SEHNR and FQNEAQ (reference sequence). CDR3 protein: CASSLVNSYEQYF. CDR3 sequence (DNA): TGTGCCAGCAGCTTAGTGAACAGCTACGAGCAGTACTTC.

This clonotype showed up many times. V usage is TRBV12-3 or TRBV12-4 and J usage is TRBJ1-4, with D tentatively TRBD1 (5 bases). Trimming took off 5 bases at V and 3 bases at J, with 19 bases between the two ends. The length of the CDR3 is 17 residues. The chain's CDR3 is CASSPEGYGAPNEKLFF. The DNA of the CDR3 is TGTGCCAGCAGTCCAGAAGGGTATGGGGCTCCTAATGAAAAACTGTTTTTT.

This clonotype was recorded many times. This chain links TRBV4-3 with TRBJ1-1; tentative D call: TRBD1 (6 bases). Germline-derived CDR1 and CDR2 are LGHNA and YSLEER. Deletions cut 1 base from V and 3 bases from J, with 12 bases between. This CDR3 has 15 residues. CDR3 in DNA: TGCGCCAGCAGCCAAGGTGCCAGGGGCTACACTGAAGCTTTCTTT. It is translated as CASSQGARGYTEAFF.

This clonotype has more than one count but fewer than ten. The chain's CDR3 is CAISESVGSVEKLFF. For the CDR3, the DNA is TGTGCCATCAGTGAGTCCGTGGGGTCTGTCGAAAAACTGTTTTTT. V is TRBV10-3 and J is TRBJ1-4; D is unresolved. V was clipped by 0 bases and J by 8 bases, with 13 bases between them. Germline V gene data show CDR1 as ENHRY and CDR2 as SYGVKD. The CDR3 spans 15 residues.